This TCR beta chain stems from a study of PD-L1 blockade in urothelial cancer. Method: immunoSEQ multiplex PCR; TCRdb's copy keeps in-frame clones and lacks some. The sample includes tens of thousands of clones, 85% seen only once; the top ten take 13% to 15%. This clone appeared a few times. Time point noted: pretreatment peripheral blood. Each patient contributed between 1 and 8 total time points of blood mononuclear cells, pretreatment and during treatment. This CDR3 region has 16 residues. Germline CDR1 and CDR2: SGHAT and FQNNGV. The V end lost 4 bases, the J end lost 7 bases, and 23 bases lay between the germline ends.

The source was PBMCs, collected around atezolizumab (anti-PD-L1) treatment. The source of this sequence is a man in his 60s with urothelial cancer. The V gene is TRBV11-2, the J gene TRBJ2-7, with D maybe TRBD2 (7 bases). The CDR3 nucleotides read TGTGCCAGCAGCTCCTACGGGATAGGGGGGGCTAGAGAGCAGTACTTC. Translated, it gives CASSSYGIGGAREQYF.